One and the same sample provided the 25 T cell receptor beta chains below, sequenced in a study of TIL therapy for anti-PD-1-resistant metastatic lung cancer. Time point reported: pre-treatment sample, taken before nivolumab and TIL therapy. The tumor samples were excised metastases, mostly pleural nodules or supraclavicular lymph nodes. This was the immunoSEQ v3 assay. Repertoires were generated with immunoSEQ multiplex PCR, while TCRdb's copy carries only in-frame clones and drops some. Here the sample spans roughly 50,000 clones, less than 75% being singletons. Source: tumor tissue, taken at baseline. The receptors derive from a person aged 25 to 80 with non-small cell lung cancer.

The CDR3 here is CASSSQGTDTQYF. DNA for the CDR3: TGTGCCAGCAGTTCGCAGGGGACAGATACGCAGTATTTT. The J gene is TRBJ2-3, the V gene TRBV7-9; TRBD1 is a possible D gene (6 bases). V dropped 6 bases and J dropped 3 bases, with 10 bases sitting between them. The CDR3 is made up of 13 amino acids. CDR1 and CDR2 from the germline V gene are SEHNR and FQNEAQ (reference sequence).

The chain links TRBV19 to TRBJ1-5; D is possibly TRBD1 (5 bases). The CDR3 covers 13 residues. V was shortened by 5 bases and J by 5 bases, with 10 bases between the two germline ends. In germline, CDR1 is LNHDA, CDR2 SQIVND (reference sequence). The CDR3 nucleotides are TGTGCCAGTAGTTGGGGGGTGGATCAGCCCCAGCATTTT. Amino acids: CASSWGVDQPQHF.

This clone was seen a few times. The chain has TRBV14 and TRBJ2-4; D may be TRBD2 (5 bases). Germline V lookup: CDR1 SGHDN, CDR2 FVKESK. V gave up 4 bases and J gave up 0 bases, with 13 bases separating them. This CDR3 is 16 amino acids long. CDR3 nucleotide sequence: TGTGCCAGCAGCCCGAGGGCAGAACTAGCCAAAAACATTCAGTACTTC. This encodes CASSPRAELAKNIQYF.

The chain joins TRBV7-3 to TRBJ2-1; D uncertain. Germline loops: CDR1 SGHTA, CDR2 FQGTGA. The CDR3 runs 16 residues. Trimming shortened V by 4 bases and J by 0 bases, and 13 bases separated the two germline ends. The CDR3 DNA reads TGTGCCAGCAGCTCTCCCGGTTCTAGCTCCTACAATGAGCAGTTCTTC. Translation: CASSSPGSSSYNEQFF.

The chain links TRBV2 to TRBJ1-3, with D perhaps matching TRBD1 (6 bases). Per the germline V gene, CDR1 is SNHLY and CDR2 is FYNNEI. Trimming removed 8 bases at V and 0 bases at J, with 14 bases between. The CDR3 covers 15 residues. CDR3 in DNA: TGTGCCAGCGGGACATCGGTTTTCTCTGGAAACACCATATATTTT. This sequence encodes CASGTSVFSGNTIYF.

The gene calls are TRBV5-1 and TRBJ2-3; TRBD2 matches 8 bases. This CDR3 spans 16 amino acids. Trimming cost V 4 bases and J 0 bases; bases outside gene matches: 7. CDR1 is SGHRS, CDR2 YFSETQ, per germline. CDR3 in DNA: TGCGCCAGCAGCCCCATTAGCGGGGCGAGCACAGATACGCAGTATTTT. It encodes CASSPISGASTDTQYF.

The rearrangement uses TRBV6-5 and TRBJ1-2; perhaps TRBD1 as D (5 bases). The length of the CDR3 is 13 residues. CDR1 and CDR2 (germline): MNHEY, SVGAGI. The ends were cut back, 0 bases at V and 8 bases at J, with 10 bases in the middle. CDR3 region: CASSYSPGKGYTF. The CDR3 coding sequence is TGTGCCAGCAGTTACTCGCCAGGGAAGGGCTACACCTTC.

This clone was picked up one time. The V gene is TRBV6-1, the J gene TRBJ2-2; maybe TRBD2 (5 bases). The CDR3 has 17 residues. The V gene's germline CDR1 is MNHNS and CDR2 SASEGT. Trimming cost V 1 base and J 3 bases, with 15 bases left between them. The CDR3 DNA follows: TGTGCCAGCAGTGAAGTAGAGGGCCCTCTATACACCGGGGAGCTGTTTTTT. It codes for CASSEVEGPLYTGELFF.

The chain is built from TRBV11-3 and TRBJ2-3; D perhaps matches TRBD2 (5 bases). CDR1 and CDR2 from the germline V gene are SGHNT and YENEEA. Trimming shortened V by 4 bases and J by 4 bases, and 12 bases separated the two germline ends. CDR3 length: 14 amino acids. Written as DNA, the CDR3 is TGTGCCAGCAGCTCGGGGTACTCTGCAGATACGCAGTATTTT. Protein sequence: CASSSGYSADTQYF.

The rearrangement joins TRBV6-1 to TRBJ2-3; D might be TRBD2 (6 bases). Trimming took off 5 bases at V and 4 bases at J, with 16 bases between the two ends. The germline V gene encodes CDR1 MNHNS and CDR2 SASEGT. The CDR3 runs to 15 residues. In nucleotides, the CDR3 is TGTGCCAGCAGTTTTAGCAGCGGAGGGGCAGATACGCAGTATTTT. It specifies CASSFSSGGADTQYF.

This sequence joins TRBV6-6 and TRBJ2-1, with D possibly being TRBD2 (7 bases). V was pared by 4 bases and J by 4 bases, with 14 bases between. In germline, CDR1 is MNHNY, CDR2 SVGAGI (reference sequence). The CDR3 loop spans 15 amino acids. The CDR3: CASSLGGGLYNEQFF. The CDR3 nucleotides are TGTGCCAGCAGTTTAGGGGGGGGCCTTTACAATGAGCAGTTCTTC.

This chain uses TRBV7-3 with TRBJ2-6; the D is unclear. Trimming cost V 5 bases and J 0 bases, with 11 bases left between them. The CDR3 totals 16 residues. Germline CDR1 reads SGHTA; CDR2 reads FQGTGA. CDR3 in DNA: TGTGCCAGCAGCCAACTTTCAGGCTCTGGGGCCAACGTCCTGACTTTC. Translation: CASSQLSGSGANVLTF.

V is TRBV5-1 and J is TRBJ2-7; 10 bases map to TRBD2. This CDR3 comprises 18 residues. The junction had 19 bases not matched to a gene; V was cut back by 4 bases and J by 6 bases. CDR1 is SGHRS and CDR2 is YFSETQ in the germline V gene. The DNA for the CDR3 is TGCGCCAGCAGCCCCGGGGGGACTAGCGTCTCTTTTTTCGGCGAGCAGTACTTC. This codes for CASSPGGTSVSFFGEQYF.

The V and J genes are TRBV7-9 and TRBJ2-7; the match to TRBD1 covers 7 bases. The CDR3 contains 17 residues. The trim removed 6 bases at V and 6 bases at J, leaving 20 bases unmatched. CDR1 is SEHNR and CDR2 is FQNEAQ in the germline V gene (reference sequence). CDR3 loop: CASRPDRAAPGRGEQYF. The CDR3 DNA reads TGTGCCAGCAGACCTGACAGGGCCGCCCCCGGACGAGGCGAGCAGTACTTC.

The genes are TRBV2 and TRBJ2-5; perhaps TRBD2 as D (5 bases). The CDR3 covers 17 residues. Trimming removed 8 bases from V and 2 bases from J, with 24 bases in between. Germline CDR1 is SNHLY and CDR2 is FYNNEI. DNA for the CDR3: TGTGCCAGCTCATTTACCCCCGCACTAGATCGGCAAGAGACCCAGTACTTC. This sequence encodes CASSFTPALDRQETQYF.

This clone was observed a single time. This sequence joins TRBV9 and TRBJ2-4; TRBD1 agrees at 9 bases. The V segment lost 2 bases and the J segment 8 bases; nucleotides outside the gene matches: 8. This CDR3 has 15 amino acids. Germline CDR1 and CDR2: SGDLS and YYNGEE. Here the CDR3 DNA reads TGTGCCAGCAGCGTGGAACAGGGGGCGCAGGACATTCAGTACTTC. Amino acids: CASSVEQGAQDIQYF.

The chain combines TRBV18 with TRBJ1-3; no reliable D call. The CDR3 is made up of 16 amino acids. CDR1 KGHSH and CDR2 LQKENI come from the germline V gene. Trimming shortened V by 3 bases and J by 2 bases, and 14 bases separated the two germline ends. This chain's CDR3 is CASSPAKASAGNTIYF. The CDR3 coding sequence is TGTGCCAGCTCACCGGCCAAGGCCAGCGCTGGAAACACCATATATTTT. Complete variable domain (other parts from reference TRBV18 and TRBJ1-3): NAGVMQNPRHLVRRRGQEARLRCSPMKGHSHVYWYRQLPEEGLKFMVYLQKENIIDESGMPKERFSAEFPKEGPSILRIQQVVRGDSAAYFCASSPAKASAGNTIYFGEGSWLTVV.

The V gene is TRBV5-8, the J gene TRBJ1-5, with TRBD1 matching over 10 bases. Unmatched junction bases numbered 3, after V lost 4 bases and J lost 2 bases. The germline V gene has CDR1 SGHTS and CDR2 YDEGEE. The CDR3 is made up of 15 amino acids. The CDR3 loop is CASSLGTGGNQPQHF. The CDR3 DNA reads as TGTGCCAGCAGCCTCGGGACAGGGGGCAATCAGCCCCAGCATTTT.

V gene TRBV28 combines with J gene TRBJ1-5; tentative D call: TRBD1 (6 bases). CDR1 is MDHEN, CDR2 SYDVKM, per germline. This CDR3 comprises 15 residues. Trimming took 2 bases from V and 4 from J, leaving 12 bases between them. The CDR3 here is CASSLNRDTNQPQHF. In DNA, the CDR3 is TGTGCCAGCAGTTTAAATCGGGACACTAATCAGCCCCAGCATTTT.

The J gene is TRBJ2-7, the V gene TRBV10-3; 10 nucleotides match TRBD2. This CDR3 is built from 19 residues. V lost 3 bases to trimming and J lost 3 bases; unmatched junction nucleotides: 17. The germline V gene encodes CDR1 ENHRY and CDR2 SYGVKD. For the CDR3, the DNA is TGTGCCATCAGTGATGGCCCCAGGGGAACTAGCGGGACCCACTACGAGCAGTACTTC. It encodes CAISDGPRGTSGTHYEQYF.

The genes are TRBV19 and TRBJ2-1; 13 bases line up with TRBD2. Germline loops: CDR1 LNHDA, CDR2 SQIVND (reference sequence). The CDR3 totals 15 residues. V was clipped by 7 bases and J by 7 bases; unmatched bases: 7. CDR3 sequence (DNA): TGTGCCAGTATCATGAGGGGACTAGCGGGAAATGAGCAGTTCTTC. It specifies CASIMRGLAGNEQFF.

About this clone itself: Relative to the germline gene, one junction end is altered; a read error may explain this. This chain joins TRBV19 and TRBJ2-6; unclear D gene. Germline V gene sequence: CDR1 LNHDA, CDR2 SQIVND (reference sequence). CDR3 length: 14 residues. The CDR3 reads CASSISSRANVLTF. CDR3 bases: TGTGCCAGTAGTATAAGCTCTAGGGCCAACGTCCTGACTTTC.

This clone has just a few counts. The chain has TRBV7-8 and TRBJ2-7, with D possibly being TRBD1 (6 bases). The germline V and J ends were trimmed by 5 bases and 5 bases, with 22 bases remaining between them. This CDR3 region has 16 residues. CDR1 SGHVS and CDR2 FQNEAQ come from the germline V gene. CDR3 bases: TGTGCCAGCAGCCGAGCCCTGGACCCGAGGGACAACGAGCAGTACTTC. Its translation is CASSRALDPRDNEQYF.

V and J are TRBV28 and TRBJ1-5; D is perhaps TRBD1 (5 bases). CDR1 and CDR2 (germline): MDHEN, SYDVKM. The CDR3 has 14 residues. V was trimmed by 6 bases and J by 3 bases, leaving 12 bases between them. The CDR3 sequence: CASRSGFFNQPQHF. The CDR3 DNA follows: TGTGCCAGCAGGTCAGGGTTTTTCAATCAGCCCCAGCATTTT. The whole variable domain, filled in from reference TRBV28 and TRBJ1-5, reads DVKVTQSSRYLVKRTGEKVFLECVQDMDHENMFWYRQDPGLGLRLIYFSYDVKMKEKGDIPEGYSVSREKKERFSLILESASTNQTSMYLCASRSGFFNQPQHFGDGTRLSIL.

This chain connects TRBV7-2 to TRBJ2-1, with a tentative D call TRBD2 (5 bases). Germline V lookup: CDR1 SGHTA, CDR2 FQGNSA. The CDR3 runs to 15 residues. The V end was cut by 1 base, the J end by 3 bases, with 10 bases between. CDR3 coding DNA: TGTGCCAGCAGCTTAGAGCGACTACGCTACAATGAGCAGTTCTTC. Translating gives CASSLERLRYNEQFF.